The present T cell receptor beta chain was sequenced within a study of CD8 T cells in Susac syndrome. Overall study context: When their blood was taken, patients with Susac syndrome were therapy-naive, taking corticosteroids, or taking intravenous immunoglobulin alone. Study-wide points: Clonal expansion was missing from Susac syndrome CD4+ T cell repertoires.

The CDR3 spans 14 residues. V lost 2 bases, J lost 10 bases, and 5 bases stayed unmatched. Germline V lookup: CDR1 MNHEY, CDR2 SMNVEV (reference sequence). Reverse transcription used roughly 0.5 to 1 ug RNA and random hexamers. Across 54 Vbeta and 13 Jbeta, TCR beta CDR3 was amplified with immunoSEQ multiplex PCR. A single record per CDR3 protein comes from TCRdb applying MiXCR to the immunoSEQ multiplex PCR reads. The data show around 150,000 distinct CDR3 sequences, under 97% seen once. Regarding this clonotype: As yet, its antigen is unknown.

What was sequenced was CD4+ T cells from PBMCs. The rearrangement links TRBV27 to TRBJ1-6, with 7 bases lining up with TRBD1. This clonotype was sampled from a human donor with Susac syndrome. Here the CDR3 reads CASSLQQGESPLHF. The CDR3 nucleotides are TGTGCCAGCAGTTTACAGCAGGGGGAATCACCCCTCCACTTT.